These 20 T cell receptor beta chains were all obtained from the same sample, sequenced in a study of blood T cell repertoires in COVID-19 (dated by TCRdb to about 2020). Libraries came from the immunoSEQ multiplex PCR assay. TCRdb re-hosts the immuneACCESS table, in-frame sequences only. Its copies lack some clones; in the studies checked, an unresolved V gene accounts for under half of them, and the cause for the rest is not known. The sample table holds fewer than 200,000 clones, of which 80% to 90% were seen once. The ten top clones hold about 2.1% of the sample. Sample: peripheral blood. These receptors were collected from a man between 18 and 29 years old who had recovered from COVID-19.

The rearrangement uses TRBV11-2 and TRBJ2-2, with 7 positions matching TRBD2. V gave up 3 bases and J gave up 2 bases; unmatched junction bases: 6. This CDR3 is 16 amino acids long. Germline CDR1 and CDR2: SGHAT and FQNNGV. CDR3 sequence (DNA): TGTGCCAGCAGCTTCCAGCCTAGCGGTAACACCGGGGAGCTGTTTTTT. It encodes CASSFQPSGNTGELFF.

This sequence joins TRBV2 and TRBJ1-1; D call uncertain. This CDR3 has 13 residues. In germline, CDR1 is SNHLY, CDR2 FYNNEI. V was shortened by 8 bases and J by 1 base, with 11 bases between the two germline ends. This CDR3 reads CASGVYTNTEAFF. CDR3 nucleotide sequence: TGTGCCAGCGGAGTATATACGAACACTGAAGCTTTCTTT.

This sequence joins TRBV6-1 and TRBJ2-7, with 7 nucleotides matching TRBD2. From germline, CDR1 is MNHNS and CDR2 SASEGT. Losses at the gene ends were 3 bases for V and 2 bases for J; bases not matched to a gene: 7. This CDR3 contains 15 residues. The CDR3 nucleotides are TGTGCCAGCAGTGAGAGGGAGGGAGTAACCTACGAGCAGTACTTC. Amino acid sequence: CASSEREGVTYEQYF.

The chain combines TRBV7-2 with TRBJ2-2; a weak D match, TRBD1 (6 bases). CDR3 length: 13 residues. The germline V gene encodes CDR1 SGHTA and CDR2 FQGNSA. V lost 5 bases to trimming and J lost 5 bases, with 9 bases between them. In nucleotides, the CDR3 is TGTGCCAGCAGCAGGACAGTTACCGGGGAGCTGTTTTTT. Residues: CASSRTVTGELFF.

The gene calls are TRBV28 and TRBJ2-5, with TRBD2 as a possible D gene (7 bases). CDR1 is MDHEN and CDR2 is SYDVKM in the germline V gene. V lost 6 bases and J lost 0, with 14 bases in between. The CDR3 runs to 15 residues. In DNA form, the CDR3 reads TGTGCCAGCAGCTCTCGGGGGGCTTACCAAGAGACCCAGTACTTC. Its translation is CASSSRGAYQETQYF.

The rearrangement uses TRBV27 and TRBJ2-1; perhaps TRBD2 as D (6 bases). CDR1 and CDR2 (germline): MNHEY, SMNVEV (reference sequence). Trimming removed 2 bases at V and 5 bases at J, with 19 bases between. The length of the CDR3 is 17 residues. In DNA form, the CDR3 reads TGTGCCAGCAGTTTAAAGGGTCGGGACTTCGGAGACAATGAGCAGTTCTTC. This encodes CASSLKGRDFGDNEQFF.

This chain uses TRBV5-4 with TRBJ1-2, with 10 nucleotides matching TRBD1. CDR3 length: 16 residues. Germline V CDR1 and CDR2: SGHNT, YYREEE (reference sequence). J was trimmed by 6 bases and V by 6 bases; bases with no gene match: 14. DNA of the CDR3: TGTGCCAGCACCAAGGGACAGGGGACACAAGACCATGGCTACACCTTC. It codes for CASTKGQGTQDHGYTF.

This chain uses TRBV4-1 with TRBJ2-1; 7 nucleotides agree with TRBD2. The CDR3 sequence is 15 residues long. V lost 2 bases and J lost 4; bases outside the gene matches: 5. The germline V gene encodes CDR1 MGHRA and CDR2 YSYEKL. The CDR3 region is CASSQPSGRYNEQFF. CDR3 in DNA: TGCGCCAGCAGCCAACCTAGCGGACGTTACAATGAGCAGTTCTTC.

The chain joins TRBV5-1 to TRBJ2-3; 11 bases are a match to TRBD2. Germline V gene data show CDR1 as SGHRS and CDR2 as YFSETQ. This CDR3 comprises 16 residues. Unmatched junction bases numbered 4, after V lost 4 bases and J lost 0 bases. CDR3 coding DNA: TGCGCCAGCAGCCTAGGGACTAGCGGCAGCACAGATACGCAGTATTTT. Amino acid sequence: CASSLGTSGSTDTQYF.

This clone has just one count. The chain carries TRBV3-1 (or the pseudogene TRBV3-2) and TRBJ2-5; the match to TRBD1 covers 7 bases. The V and J ends lost 3 bases and 5 bases, in that order; junction bases with no gene match: 9. Germline CDR1 is LGHDT and CDR2 is YNNKEL (reference sequence). The CDR3 consists of 15 residues. CDR3 sequence (DNA): TGTGCCAGCAGCCAGAGGTGGACAGGTGTGGAGACCCAGTACTTC. Amino acid sequence: CASSQRWTGVETQYF.

The J gene is TRBJ1-1, the V gene TRBV13; D is unresolved. In germline, CDR1 is PRHDT, CDR2 FYEKMQ (reference sequence). This CDR3 comprises 13 residues. Trimming shortened V by 5 bases and J by 7 bases, and 14 bases separated the two germline ends. The CDR3, as DNA: TGTGCCAGCAGCCCGGAGGACGGGATTGAAGCTTTCTTT. This translates into CASSPEDGIEAFF. Using reference TRBV13 and TRBJ1-1 for the parts outside the CDR3, the full variable domain is AAGVIQSPRHLIKEKRETATLKCYPIPRHDTVYWYQQGPGQDPQFLISFYEKMQSDKGSIPDRFSAQQFSDYHSELNMSSLELGDSALYFCASSPEDGIEAFFGQGTRLTVV.

CDR3 amino acids: CASSVVSTYNEQFF. For the CDR3, the DNA is TGTGCCAGCAGCGTAGTGTCAACCTACAATGAGCAGTTCTTC. The rearrangement joins TRBV9 to TRBJ2-1; D remains unclear. This CDR3 is built from 14 residues. Trimming took 0 bases from V and 2 from J, leaving 6 bases between them. In germline, CDR1 is SGDLS, CDR2 YYNGEE.

This chain links TRBV10-3 with TRBJ2-3, with 11 bases aligning to TRBD2. V gave up 1 base and J gave up 2 bases; unmatched junction bases: 5. Germline lookup yields CDR1 ENHRY and CDR2 SYGVKD. This CDR3 has 17 residues. The DNA of the CDR3 is TGTGCCATCAGTGAGTGGGGGACTAGCGGATACACAGATACGCAGTATTTT. It encodes CAISEWGTSGYTDTQYF.

This clone was found once. This rearrangement joins TRBV9 to TRBJ2-2, with 8 positions matching TRBD2. Losses at the gene ends were 4 bases for V and 5 bases for J; bases not matched to a gene: 7. The germline gives CDR1 SGDLS, CDR2 YYNGEE. The CDR3 spans 15 residues. CDR3 in amino acids: CASSPRGGDTGELFF. The CDR3 DNA follows: TGTGCCAGCAGCCCCCGGGGGGGGGATACCGGGGAGCTGTTTTTT.

This clone was seen only a few times. V is TRBV9 and J is TRBJ2-1, with D uncertain. Germline V gene lookup returns CDR1 SGDLS and CDR2 YYNGEE. The V gene lost 0 bases and the J gene lost 2 bases, with 9 bases spanning the gap. The CDR3 is made up of 15 amino acids. CDR3 sequence reads: CASSVGSVAYNEQFF. The CDR3 DNA follows: TGTGCCAGCAGCGTAGGCAGCGTAGCCTACAATGAGCAGTTCTTC.

The rearrangement uses TRBV19 and TRBJ1-3; maybe TRBD1 (5 bases). Looked up from germline, CDR1 is LNHDA and CDR2 is SQIVND (reference sequence). Between the trimmed V and J ends, which lost 6 bases and 0 bases, there was a span of 12 bases. This CDR3 spans 15 amino acids. The CDR3, as DNA: TGTGCCAGTAGGCCCCAGGGACTCTCTGGAAACACCATATATTTT. It specifies CASRPQGLSGNTIYF.

The chain uses TRBV4-1 and TRBJ1-3; 8 bases match TRBD1. The J segment lost 3 bases and the V segment lost 0 bases, leaving 7 bases of the junction unmatched. The V gene's germline CDR1 is MGHRA and CDR2 YSYEKL. The length of the CDR3 is 17 residues. CDR3: CASSQDPPGGYGNTIYF. The CDR3 bases are TGCGCCAGCAGCCAAGACCCCCCAGGGGGCTATGGAAACACCATATATTTT.

The chain couples TRBV7-2 to TRBJ2-5; maybe TRBD2 (6 bases). The length of the CDR3 is 14 residues. CDR1 and CDR2 (germline): SGHTA, FQGNSA. Trimming removed 1 base from V and 4 bases from J, with 10 bases in between. The CDR3, as DNA: TGTGCCAGCAGCTTAGAATGGCGGGGAGAGACCCAGTACTTC. This translates into CASSLEWRGETQYF.

The V gene is TRBV1, the J gene TRBJ2-1; the table calls TRBD2, which could not be checked here. TRBV1 is marked as a pseudogene. CDR3 length: 16 amino acids. CDR3 DNA sequence: TGCACCAGCAGTACGTTAGCGGGGAGCTCCTACAATGAGCAGTTCTTC. This encodes CTSSTLAGSSYNEQFF.

The chain recombines TRBV19 with TRBJ2-6; tentatively, D is TRBD1 (5 bases). Germline V gene lookup returns CDR1 LNHDA and CDR2 SQIVND (reference sequence). Trimming pared 5 bases from V and 1 base from J, leaving 15 bases between. The CDR3 sequence is 17 residues long. Here the CDR3 DNA reads TGTGCCAGTAGTTCCAGGGTCCTCCCGTCTGGGGCCAACGTCCTGACTTTC. It translates to CASSSRVLPSGANVLTF.